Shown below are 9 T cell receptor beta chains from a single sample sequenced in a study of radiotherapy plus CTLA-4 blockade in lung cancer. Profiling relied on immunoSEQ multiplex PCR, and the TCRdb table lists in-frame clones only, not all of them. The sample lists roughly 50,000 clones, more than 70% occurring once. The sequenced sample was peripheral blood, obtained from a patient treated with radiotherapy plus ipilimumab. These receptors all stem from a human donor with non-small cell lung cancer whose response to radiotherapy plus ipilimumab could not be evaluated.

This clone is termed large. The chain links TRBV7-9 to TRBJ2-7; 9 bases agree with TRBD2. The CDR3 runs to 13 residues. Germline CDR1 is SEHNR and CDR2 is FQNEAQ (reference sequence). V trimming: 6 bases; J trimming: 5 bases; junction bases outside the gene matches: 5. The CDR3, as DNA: TGTGCCAGCAGTGATAGCGGGAGCAACGAGCAGTACTTC. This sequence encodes CASSDSGSNEQYF.

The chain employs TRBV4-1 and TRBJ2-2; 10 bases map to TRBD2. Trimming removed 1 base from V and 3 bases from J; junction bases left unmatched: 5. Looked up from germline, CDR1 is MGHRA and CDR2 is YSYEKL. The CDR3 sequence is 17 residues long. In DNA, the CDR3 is TGCGCCAGCAGCCAAGGGGGTAGCGGGGGGTACACCGGGGAGCTGTTTTTT. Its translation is CASSQGGSGGYTGELFF.

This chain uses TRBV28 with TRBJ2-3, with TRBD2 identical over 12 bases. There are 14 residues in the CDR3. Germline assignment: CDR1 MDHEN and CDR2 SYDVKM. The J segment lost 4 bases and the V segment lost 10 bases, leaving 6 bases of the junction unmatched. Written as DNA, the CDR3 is TGTGCCACCCTAGCGGGAGGGCCGTCAGATACGCAGTATTTT. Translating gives CATLAGGPSDTQYF.

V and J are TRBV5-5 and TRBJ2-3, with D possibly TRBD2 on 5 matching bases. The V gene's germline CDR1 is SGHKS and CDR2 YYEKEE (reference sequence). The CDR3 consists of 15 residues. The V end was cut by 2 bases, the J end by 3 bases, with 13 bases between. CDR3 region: CASSFLEARTDTQYF. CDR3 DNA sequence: TGTGCCAGCAGCTTTCTGGAGGCCCGGACAGATACGCAGTATTTT.

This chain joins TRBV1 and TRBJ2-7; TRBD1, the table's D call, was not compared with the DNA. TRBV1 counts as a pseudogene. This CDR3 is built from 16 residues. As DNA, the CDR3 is TGCACCAGCAGCCAAGAGAGGACAGGGGGGAGGTACGAGCAGTACTTC. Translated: CTSSQERTGGRYEQYF.

CDR3 residues: CASSSGTGRYMNTEAFF. CDR3 DNA: TGTGCCAGCTCATCCGGGACAGGGAGGTACATGAACACTGAAGCTTTCTTT. The chain couples TRBV18 to TRBJ1-1; 9 bases agree with TRBD1. The CDR3 loop spans 17 amino acids. V shed 5 bases and J 0 bases; nucleotides not matched to a gene: 10. The germline V gene encodes CDR1 KGHSH and CDR2 LQKENI. The complete variable domain, with remaining parts taken from reference TRBV18 and TRBJ1-1, reads NAGVMQNPRHLVRRRGQEARLRCSPMKGHSHVYWYRQLPEEGLKFMVYLQKENIIDESGMPKERFSAEFPKEGPSILRIQQVVRGDSAAYFCASSSGTGRYMNTEAFFGQGTRLTVV.

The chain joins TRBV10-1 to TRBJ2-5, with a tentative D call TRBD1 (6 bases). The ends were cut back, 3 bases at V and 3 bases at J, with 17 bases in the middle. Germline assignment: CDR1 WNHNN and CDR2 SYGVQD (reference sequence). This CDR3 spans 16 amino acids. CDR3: CASSEGQGPLEETQYF. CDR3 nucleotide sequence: TGCGCCAGCAGTGAAGGGCAGGGGCCTCTCGAAGAGACCCAGTACTTC.

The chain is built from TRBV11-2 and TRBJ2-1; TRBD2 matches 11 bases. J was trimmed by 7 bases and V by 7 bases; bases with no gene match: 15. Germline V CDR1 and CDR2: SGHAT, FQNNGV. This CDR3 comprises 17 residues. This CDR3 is CASTPNRGTSGGNEQFF. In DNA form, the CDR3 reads TGTGCCAGCACCCCTAATAGAGGAACTAGCGGGGGTAATGAGCAGTTCTTC.

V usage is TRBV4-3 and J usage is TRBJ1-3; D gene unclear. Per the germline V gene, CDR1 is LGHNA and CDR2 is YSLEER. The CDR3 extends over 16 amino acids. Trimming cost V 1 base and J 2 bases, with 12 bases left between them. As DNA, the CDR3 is TGCGCCAGCAGCCAAGGAGCGAAGAGGGCTGGAAACACCATATATTTT. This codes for CASSQGAKRAGNTIYF.